Sequencing of this T cell receptor beta chain was carried out in a study of cytomegalovirus exposure and HLA in healthy donors. Across the whole study: A prior study identified 117 million unique TCR beta sequences from about 179 million T cells.

60 Vbeta and 13 Jbeta primers were used in PCR. The assay was immunoSEQ multiplex PCR, and TCRdb's table has in-frame clones only and misses some. The sample holds 110,000 to 150,000 clones, 80% to 90% seen once. The J segment lost 2 bases and the V segment lost 5 bases, leaving 6 bases of the junction unmatched. This CDR3 region has 16 residues. Germline CDR1 MNHEY, CDR2 SMNVEV (reference sequence). Note on this clone: As yet, its antigen is unknown.

Study results and limitations: TCR beta V- and J-gene trimming, according to a later analysis, was linked to a missense DCLRE1C variant. In a later analysis, a genetic analysis reported fewer productive-TCR N-insertions in an Asian-associated ancestry cluster than the cohort average. Later analysis identified several of the most significant clusters that appeared linked to common viral pathogens.

Input material: PBMCs. The receptor's source is a woman between 40 and 55 years old in good health and CMV-seropositive. J is TRBJ2-3 and V is TRBV27; 11 bases align to TRBD2. The CDR3 bases are TGTGCCAGCAGTCCGGGGACTAGCGGATACACAGATACGCAGTATTTT. Amino acids: CASSPGTSGYTDTQYF.